Sequencing of this T cell receptor beta chain was carried out in a study of blood T cell repertoires in COVID-19. As for the study in general: Some COVID-19 samples were acute and others convalescent; all came from the United States, Italy and Spain. PBMCs, B-cell-depleted T cells, or T cells were the source of the cDNA or gDNA that made up the material.

With 4 bases removed from V and 8 bases from J, the gap between germline ends came to 8 bases. CDR1 SQVTM and CDR2 ANQGSEA come from the germline V gene. CDR3 length: 11 amino acids. Clinical history reported by participants formed the basis on which cohorts were assigned. Among Cohort 3 donors, those recovered had two negative PCRs, clearance, or symptom resolution. Data came from immunoSEQ multiplex PCR; TCRdb stores just in-frame clones and leaves some out. The data show around 470,000 clones, less than 95% seen once. Input material: PBMCs or T cells enriched from blood (not recorded which). The clonotype originates from a man between 18 and 35 years old who had recovered from COVID-19. The chain couples TRBV29-1 to TRBJ1-4, with D hard to call. For the CDR3, the DNA is TGCAGCGTTGGGAGCTTGGAAAAACTGTTTTTT. Translation gives CSVGSLEKLFF.